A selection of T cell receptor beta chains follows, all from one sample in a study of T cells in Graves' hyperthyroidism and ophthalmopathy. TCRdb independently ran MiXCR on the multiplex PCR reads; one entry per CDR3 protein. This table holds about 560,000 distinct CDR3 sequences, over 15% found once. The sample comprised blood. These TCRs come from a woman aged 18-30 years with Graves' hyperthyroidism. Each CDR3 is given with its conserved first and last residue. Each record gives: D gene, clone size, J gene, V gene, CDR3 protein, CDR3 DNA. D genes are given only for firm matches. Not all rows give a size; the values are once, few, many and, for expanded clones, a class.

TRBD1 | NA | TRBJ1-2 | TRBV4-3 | CASSQDVQGALGYTF | TGCGCCAGCAGCCAAGATGTGCAGGGGGCGCTTGGCTACACCTTC
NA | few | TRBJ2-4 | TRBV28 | CASSFVSLDIQYF | TGTGCCAGCAGTTTTGTTAGCTTAGACATTCAGTACTTC
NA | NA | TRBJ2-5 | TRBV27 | CASAGVGYQETQYF | TGTGCCAGCGCTGGGGTGGGGTACCAAGAGACCCAGTACTTC
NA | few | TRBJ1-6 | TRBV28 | CASSFWADENSPLHF | TGTGCCAGCAGTTTTTGGGCAGATGAGAATTCACCCCTCCACTTT
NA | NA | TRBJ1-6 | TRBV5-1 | CASSLSADHGPLHF | TGCGCCAGCAGCTTGTCGGCGGACCACGGACCCCTCCACTTT
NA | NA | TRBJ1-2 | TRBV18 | CASSQREGRISGYTF | TGTGCCAGCTCCCAGCGGGAAGGAAGAATCTCTGGCTACACCTTC
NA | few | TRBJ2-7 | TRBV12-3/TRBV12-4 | CASSPLGGMDEQYF | TGTGCCAGCAGCCCCCTGGGGGGCATGGACGAGCAGTACTTC
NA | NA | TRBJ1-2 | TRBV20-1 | CSAGGGAYGYTF | TGCAGTGCTGGGGGCGGAGCCTATGGCTACACCTTC
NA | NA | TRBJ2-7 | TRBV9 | CASSADAWGEQYF | TGTGCCAGCAGCGCGGATGCGTGGGGGGAGCAGTACTTC
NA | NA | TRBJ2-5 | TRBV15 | CATSPGQVQETQYF | TGTGCCACCAGCCCTGGACAAGTTCAAGAGACCCAGTACTTC
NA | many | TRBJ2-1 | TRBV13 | CASSLLRGTYNEQFF | TGTGCCAGCAGCTTACTCCGGGGGACCTACAATGAGCAGTTCTTC
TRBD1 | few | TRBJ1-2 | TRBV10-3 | CAIGQGPHGYTF | TGTGCCATCGGACAGGGGCCCCATGGCTACACCTTC
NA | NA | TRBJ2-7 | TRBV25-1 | CASSEGARGLDEQYF | TGTGCCAGCAGTGAAGGGGCACGGGGGTTGGACGAGCAGTACTTC
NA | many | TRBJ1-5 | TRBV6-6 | CASSYSPRSLFSNQPQHF | TGTGCCAGCAGTTACTCGCCGAGAAGTCTCTTTAGCAATCAGCCCCAGCATTTT
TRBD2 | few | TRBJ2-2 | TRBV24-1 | CATSDWPYGRAGVGELFF | TGTGCCACCAGTGATTGGCCCTACGGGAGGGCCGGTGTCGGGGAGCTGTTTTTT
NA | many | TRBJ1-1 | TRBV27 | CASSPSAAGGPYTEAFF | TGTGCCAGCAGTCCCTCAGCCGCCGGGGGGCCGTACACTGAAGCTTTCTTT
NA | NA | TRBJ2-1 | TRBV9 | CASSVGGALLHEQFF | TGTGCCAGCAGCGTAGGCGGGGCCCTCCTCCATGAGCAGTTCTTC
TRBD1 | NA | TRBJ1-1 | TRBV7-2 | CASSPNGTELNTEAFF | TGTGCCAGCAGCCCTAATGGGACAGAATTGAACACTGAAGCTTTCTTT
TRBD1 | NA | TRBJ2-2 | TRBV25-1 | CASSTTGPSTGELFF | TGTGCCAGCAGCACGACAGGGCCGAGCACCGGGGAGCTGTTTTTT
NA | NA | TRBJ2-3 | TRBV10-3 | CAISLPTDTQYF | TGTGCCATCAGTTTGCCCACAGATACGCAGTATTTT
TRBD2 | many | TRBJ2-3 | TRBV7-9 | CASSLAAGDGDTQYF | TGTGCCAGCAGCTTAGCGGCGGGGGACGGAGATACGCAGTATTTT
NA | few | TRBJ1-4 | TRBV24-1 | CATSDLGTSEKLFF | TGTGCCACCAGTGATTTGGGGACTTCTGAAAAACTGTTTTTT